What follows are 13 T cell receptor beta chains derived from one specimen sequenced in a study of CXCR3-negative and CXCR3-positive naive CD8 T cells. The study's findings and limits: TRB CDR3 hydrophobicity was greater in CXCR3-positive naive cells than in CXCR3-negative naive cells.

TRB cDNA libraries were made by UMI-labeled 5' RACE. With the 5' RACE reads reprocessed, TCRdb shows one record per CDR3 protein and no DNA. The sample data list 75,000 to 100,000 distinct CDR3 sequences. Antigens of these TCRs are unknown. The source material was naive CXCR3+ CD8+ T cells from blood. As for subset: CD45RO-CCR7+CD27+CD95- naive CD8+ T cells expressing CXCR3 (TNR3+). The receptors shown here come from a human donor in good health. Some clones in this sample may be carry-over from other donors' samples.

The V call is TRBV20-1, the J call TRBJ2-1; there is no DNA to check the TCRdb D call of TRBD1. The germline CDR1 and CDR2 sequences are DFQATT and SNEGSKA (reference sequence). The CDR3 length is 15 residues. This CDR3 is CSANLPGQDYNEQFF.

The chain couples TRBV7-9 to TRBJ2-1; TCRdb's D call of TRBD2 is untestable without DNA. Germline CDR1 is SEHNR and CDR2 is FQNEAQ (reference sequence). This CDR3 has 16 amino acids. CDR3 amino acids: CASSSETSGSDNEQFF.

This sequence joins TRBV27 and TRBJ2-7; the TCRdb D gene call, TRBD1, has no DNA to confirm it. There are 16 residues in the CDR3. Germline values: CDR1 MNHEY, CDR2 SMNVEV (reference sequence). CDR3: CASIIYSGTPIYEQYF.

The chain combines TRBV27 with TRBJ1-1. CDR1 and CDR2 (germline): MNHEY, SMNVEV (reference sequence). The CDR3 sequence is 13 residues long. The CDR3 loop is CASSLGVGTEAFF.

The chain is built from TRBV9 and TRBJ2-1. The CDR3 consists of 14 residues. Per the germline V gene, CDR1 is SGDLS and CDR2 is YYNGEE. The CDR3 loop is CASSVGPRPNEQFF.

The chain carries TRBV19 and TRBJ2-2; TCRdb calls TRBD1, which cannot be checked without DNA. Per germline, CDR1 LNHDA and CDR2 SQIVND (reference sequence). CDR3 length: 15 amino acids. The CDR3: CASLRDRGSTGELFF.

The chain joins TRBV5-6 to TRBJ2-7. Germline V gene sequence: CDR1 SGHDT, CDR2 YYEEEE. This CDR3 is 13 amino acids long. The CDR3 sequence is CASSVDRYYEQYF.

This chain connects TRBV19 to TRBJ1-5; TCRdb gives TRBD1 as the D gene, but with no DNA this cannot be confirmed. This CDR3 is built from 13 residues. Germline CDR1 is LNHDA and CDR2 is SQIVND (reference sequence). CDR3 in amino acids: CASSDRVAQPQHF.

The CDR3 spells CASSLAEYYGYTF. This sequence joins TRBV28 and TRBJ1-2. The CDR3 is made up of 13 amino acids. Germline loops: CDR1 MDHEN, CDR2 SYDVKM.

The CDR3 loop reads CASRLILGYDYEQYF. The chain uses TRBV12-2 and TRBJ2-7; TCRdb calls TRBD2, which cannot be checked without DNA. TRBV12-2 is an annotated pseudogene. The CDR3 sequence is 15 residues long.

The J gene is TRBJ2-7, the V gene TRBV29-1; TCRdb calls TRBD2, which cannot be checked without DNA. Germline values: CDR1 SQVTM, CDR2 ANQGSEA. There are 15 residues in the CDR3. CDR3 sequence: CSVEDGGSPDYEQYF.

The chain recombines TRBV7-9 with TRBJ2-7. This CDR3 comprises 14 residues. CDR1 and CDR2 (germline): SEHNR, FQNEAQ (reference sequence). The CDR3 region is CASSGRHSSYEQYF.

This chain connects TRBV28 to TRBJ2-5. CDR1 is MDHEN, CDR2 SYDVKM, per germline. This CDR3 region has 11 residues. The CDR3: CASSPQETQYF.